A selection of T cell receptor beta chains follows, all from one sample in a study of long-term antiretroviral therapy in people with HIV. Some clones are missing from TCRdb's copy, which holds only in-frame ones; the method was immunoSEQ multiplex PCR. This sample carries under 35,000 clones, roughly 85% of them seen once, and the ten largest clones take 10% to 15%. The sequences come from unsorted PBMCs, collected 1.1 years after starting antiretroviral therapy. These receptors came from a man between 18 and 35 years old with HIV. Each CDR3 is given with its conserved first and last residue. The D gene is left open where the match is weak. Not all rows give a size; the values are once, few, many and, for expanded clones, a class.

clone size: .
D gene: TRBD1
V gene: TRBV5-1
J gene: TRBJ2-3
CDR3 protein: CASSGTGDADTQYF
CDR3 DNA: TGCGCCAGTTCCGGGACAGGGGATGCAGATACGCAGTATTTT

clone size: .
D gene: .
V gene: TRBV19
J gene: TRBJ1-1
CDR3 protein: CASSMTTLNTEAFF
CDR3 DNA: TGTGCCAGTAGTATGACAACGTTGAACACTGAAGCTTTCTTT

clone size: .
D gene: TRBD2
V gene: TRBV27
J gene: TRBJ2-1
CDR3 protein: CASSIIAGAAYNEQFF
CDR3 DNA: TGTGCCAGCAGTATAATAGCGGGAGCCGCCTACAATGAGCAGTTCTTC

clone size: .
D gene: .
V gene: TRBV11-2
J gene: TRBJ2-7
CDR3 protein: CASTRPRSYEQYF
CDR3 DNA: TGTGCCAGCACACGACCACGCTCCTACGAGCAGTACTTC

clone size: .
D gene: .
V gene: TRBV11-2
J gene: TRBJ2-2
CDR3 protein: CASSLPTGELFF
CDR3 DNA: TGTGCCAGCAGCTTACCCACCGGGGAGCTGTTTTTT

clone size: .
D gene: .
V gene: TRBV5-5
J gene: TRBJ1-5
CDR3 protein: CASSLLVGRGQPQHF
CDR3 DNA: TGTGCCAGCAGCTTGTTGGTGGGAAGAGGTCAGCCCCAGCATTTT

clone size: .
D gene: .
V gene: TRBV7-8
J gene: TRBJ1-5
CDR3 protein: CASSLRGNQPQHF
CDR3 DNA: TGTGCCAGCAGCTTAAGAGGAAATCAGCCCCAGCATTTT

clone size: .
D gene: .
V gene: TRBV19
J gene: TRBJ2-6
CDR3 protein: CASFRSGANVLTF
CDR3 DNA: TGTGCCAGTTTTCGCTCTGGGGCCAACGTCCTGACTTTC

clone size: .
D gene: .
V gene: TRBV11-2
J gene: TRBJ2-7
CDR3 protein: CASSLPRPGGDYEQYF
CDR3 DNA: TGTGCCAGCAGCCTACCCCGGCCCGGGGGCGACTACGAGCAGTACTTC

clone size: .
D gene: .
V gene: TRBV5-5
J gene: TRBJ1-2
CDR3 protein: CASSLLSYGYTF
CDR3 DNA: TGTGCCAGCAGCTTGTTGTCCTATGGCTACACCTTC

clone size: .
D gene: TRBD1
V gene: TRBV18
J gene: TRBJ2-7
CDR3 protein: CASSPPTTGVEQYF
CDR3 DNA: TGTGCCAGCTCACCACCCACTACAGGGGTCGAGCAGTACTTC

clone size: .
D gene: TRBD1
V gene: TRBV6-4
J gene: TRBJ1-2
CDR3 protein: CASSPWTGMGYGYTF
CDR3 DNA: TGTGCCAGCAGTCCCTGGACAGGGATGGGGTATGGCTACACCTTC

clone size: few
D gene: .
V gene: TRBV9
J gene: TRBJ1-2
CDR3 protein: CASNPGEGYGYTF
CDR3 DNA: TGTGCCAGCAACCCGGGGGAGGGCTATGGCTACACCTTC

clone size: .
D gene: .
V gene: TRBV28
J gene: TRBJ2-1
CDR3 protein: CASSPPPSLHEQFF
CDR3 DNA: TGTGCCAGCAGTCCACCCCCTAGCCTGCATGAGCAGTTCTTC

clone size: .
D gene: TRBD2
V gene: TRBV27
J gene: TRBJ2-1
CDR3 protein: CASRSGSRDNEQFF
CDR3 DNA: TGTGCCAGCAGGAGCGGGAGTAGGGACAATGAGCAGTTCTTC

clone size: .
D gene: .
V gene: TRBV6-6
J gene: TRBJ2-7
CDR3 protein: CASSTTGSAYEQYF
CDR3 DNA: TGTGCCAGCAGTACCACAGGGTCCGCCTACGAGCAGTACTTC

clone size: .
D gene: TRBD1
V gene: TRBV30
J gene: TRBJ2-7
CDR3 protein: CAWIDRDFSYEQYF
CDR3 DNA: TGTGCCTGGATAGACAGGGATTTCTCCTACGAGCAGTACTTC

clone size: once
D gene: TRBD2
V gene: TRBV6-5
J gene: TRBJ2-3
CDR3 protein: CASSYRAGGSTDTQYF
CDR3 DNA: TGTGCCAGCAGTTACCGGGCGGGAGGCAGCACAGATACGCAGTATTTT

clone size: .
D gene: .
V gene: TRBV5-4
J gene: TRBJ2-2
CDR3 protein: CASSLWGSDYSGELFF
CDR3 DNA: TGTGCCAGCAGCTTGTGGGGGTCTGATTATTCCGGGGAGCTGTTTTTT

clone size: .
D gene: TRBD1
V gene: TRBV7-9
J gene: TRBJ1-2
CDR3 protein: CASSPDRGGGYYGYTF
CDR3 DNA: TGTGCCAGCAGCCCCGACAGGGGTGGTGGCTACTATGGCTACACCTTC

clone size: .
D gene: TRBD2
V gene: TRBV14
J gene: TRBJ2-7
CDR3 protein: CASSQDLVGGGSYEQYF
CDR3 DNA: TGTGCCAGCAGCCAAGACCTAGTTGGGGGGGGAAGCTACGAGCAGTACTTC

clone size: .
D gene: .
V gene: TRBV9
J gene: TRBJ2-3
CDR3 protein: CASSLRGGGDTQYF
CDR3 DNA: TGTGCCAGCAGCCTCCGAGGTGGGGGAGATACGCAGTATTTT

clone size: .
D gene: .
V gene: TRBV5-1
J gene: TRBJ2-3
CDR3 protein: CASSFFGGYTDTQYF
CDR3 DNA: TGCGCCAGCAGCTTTTTTGGCGGATACACAGATACGCAGTATTTT

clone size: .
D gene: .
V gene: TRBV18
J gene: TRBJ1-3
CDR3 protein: CASSPSLSGNTIYF
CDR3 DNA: TGTGCCAGCTCACCATCCCTCTCTGGAAACACCATATATTTT

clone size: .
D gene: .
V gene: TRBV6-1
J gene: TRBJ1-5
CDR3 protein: CASSRTGYSNQPQHF
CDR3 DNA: TGTGCCAGCAGCCGAACAGGTTATAGCAATCAGCCCCAGCATTTT

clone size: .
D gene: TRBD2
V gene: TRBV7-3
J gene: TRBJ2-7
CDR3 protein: CASSLDGTSSYEQYF
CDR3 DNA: TGTGCCAGCAGCTTAGACGGGACTAGCTCCTACGAGCAGTACTTC

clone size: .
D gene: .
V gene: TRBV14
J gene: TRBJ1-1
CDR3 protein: CASSQVAVTEAFF
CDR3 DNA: TGTGCCAGCAGCCAAGTGGCAGTTACTGAAGCTTTCTTT

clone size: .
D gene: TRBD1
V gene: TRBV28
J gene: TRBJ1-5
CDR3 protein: CASRTGSQPQHF
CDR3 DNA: TGTGCCAGTCGGACAGGGTCTCAGCCCCAGCATTTT

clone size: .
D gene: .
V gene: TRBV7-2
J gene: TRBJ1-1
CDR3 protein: CASTPSGRMDTEAFF
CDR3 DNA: TGTGCCAGCACCCCCTCCGGGAGGATGGACACTGAAGCTTTCTTT

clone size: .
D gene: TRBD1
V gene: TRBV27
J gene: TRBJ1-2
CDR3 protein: CASSRDRPTYNTF
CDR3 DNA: TGTGCCAGCAGCCGGGACAGGCCTACCTATAACACCTTC

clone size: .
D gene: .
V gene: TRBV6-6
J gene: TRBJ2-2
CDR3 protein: CASSALGSMNTGELFF
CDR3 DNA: TGTGCCAGCAGTGCCCTTGGGTCTATGAACACCGGGGAGCTGTTTTTT

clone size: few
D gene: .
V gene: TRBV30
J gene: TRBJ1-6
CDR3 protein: CAWSHRENSPLHF
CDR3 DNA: TGTGCCTGGAGCCACAGGGAAAATTCACCCCTCCACTTT

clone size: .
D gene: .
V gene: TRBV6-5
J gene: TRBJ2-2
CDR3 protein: CASSWKGYTGELFF
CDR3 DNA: TGTGCCAGCAGTTGGAAGGGCTACACCGGGGAGCTGTTTTTT

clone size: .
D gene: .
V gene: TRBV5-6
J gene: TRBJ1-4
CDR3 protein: CASSYIATNEKLFF
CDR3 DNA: TGTGCCAGCAGCTATATTGCAACTAATGAAAAACTGTTTTTT

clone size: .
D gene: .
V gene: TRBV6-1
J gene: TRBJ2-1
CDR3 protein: CASRNGVRTYNEQFF
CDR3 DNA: TGTGCCAGCAGGAACGGGGTCCGAACCTACAATGAGCAGTTCTTC

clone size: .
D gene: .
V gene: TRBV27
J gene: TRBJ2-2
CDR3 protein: CASSTTSLGTGELFF
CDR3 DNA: TGTGCCAGCAGTACGACTTCGCTGGGCACCGGGGAGCTGTTTTTT

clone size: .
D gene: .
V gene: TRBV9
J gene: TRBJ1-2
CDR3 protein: CASSYGYGYGYTF
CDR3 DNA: TGTGCCAGCAGCTACGGCTACGGCTATGGCTACACCTTC

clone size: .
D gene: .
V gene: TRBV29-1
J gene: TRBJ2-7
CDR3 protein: CSVEEGSSYEQYF
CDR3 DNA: TGCAGCGTTGAAGAGGGGAGCTCCTACGAGCAGTACTTC

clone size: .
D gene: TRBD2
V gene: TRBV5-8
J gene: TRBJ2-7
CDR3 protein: CAVVAGDYEQYF
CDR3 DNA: TGTGCCGTCGTAGCGGGAGACTACGAGCAGTACTTC

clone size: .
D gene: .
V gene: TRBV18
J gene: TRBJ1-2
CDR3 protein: CASSLPGGDGYTF
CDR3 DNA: TGTGCCAGCTCACTACCAGGTGGGGATGGCTACACCTTC

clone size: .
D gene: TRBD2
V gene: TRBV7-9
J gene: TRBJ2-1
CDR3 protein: CASSSTSGRYNEQFF
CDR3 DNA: TGTGCCAGCAGTTCTACTAGCGGGAGGTACAATGAGCAGTTCTTC

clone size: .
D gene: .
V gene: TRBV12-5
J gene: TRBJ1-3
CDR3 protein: CAISESSGNTIYF
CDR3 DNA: TGTGCTATTTCGGAGAGCTCTGGAAACACCATATATTTT

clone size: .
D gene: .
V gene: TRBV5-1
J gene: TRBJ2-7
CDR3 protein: CASSLVSGRAVRSGNEQYF
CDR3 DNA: TGCGCCAGCAGTCTTGTTTCTGGCCGCGCCGTCCGGTCGGGCAACGAGCAGTACTTC

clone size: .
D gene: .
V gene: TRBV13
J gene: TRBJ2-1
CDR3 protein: CASSLIGFTYNEQFF
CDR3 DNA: TGTGCCAGCAGCCTCATTGGCTTCACCTACAATGAGCAGTTCTTC